This T cell receptor (beta chain) emerged from a study of preoperative IRX-2 immunotherapy in early breast cancer. Regarding treatment: preoperative locoregional IRX-2 cytokine immunotherapy. Patients received preoperative, locoregional IRX-2 cytokine immunotherapy in a phase Ib study. V was pared by 1 base and J by 6 bases, with 6 bases of the junction left unmatched. Germline lookup yields CDR1 SGHNT and CDR2 YENEEA. The CDR3 sequence is 14 residues long. The method was immunoSEQ multiplex PCR; TCRdb's version includes in-frame clones alone and lacks a portion of them. This table has roughly 35,000 clones, 90% to 95% appearing once.

The rearrangement joins TRBV11-3 to TRBJ2-7; TRBD1 agrees at 7 bases. The sequence was obtained from a human donor with breast cancer. The sample here was taken from a patient treated with IRX-2 immunotherapy. The CDR3: CASSLGDREFEQYF. In DNA form, the CDR3 reads TGTGCCAGCAGCTTAGGCGACAGGGAGTTCGAGCAGTACTTC.